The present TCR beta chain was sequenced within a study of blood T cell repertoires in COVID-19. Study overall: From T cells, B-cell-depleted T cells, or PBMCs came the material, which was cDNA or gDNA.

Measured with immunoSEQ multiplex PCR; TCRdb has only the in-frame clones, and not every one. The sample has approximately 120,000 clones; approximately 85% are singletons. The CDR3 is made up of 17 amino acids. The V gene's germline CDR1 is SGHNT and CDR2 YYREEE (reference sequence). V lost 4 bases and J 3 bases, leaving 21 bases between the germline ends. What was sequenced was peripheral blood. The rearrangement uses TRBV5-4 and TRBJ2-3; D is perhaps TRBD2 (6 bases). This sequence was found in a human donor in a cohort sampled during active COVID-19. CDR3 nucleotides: TGTGCCAGCAGCCAAGGGCTACGTAGCGGTGAGACAGATACGCAGTATTTT. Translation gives CASSQGLRSGETDTQYF.